The rows below give T cell receptor beta chains drawn from one sample of a study of cytotoxic CD8 clonotypes in ibrutinib-treated CLL. Repertoires were generated with immunoSEQ multiplex PCR, while TCRdb's copy carries only in-frame clones and drops some. Of around 91,000 clones in the sample, about 82% are singletons; the top ten hold about 5.8%. The material was PBMCs, obtained before ibrutinib treatment. Receptors were obtained from a human donor with chronic lymphocytic leukemia. CDR3s include the opening cysteine and the closing phenylalanine or tryptophan. A D gene is named only where the DNA matches it firmly.

j_call v_call d_call cdr3_aa cdr3_nt
TRBJ1-1 TRBV30 TRBD1 CACHRGVNTEAFF TGTGCCTGCCACAGGGGGGTGAACACTGAAGCTTTCTTT
TRBJ2-7 TRBV27 TRBD2 CASGLAGGSGEQYF TGTGCCAGCGGGTTAGCGGGAGGATCGGGAGAGCAGTACTTC
TRBJ2-7 TRBV5-1 - CASSLLGRHSYEQYF TGCGCCAGCAGCTTGTTAGGGAGGCACTCCTACGAGCAGTACTTC
TRBJ1-2 TRBV5-4 - CASSLVSLQLSSYYGYTF TGTGCCAGCAGCTTGGTATCTCTACAACTTAGTTCTTACTATGGCTACACCTTC
TRBJ1-2 TRBV5-8 TRBD1 CASSPVGGEPRF TGTGCCAGCAGCCCCGTAGGGGGCGAACCTAGATTC
TRBJ2-7 TRBV19 TRBD1 CASSIRVGQNYEQYF TGTGCCAGTAGTATAAGGGTGGGACAGAACTACGAGCAGTACTTC
TRBJ1-2 TRBV7-5 - CVRSLRTGGKSGYTF TGTGTCAGAAGCTTAAGGACAGGGGGGAAGTCGGGCTACACCTTC
TRBJ2-5 TRBV10-3 TRBD2 CAISVGRGGQETQYF TGTGCCATCAGTGTTGGACGGGGAGGGCAAGAGACCCAGTACTTC
TRBJ2-7 TRBV6-5 TRBD1 CATKGTGYYEQYF TGTGCCACCAAAGGGACAGGCTACTACGAGCAGTACTTC
TRBJ2-7 TRBV28 - CASSPPRQPHYEQYF TGTGCCAGCAGTCCCCCTCGACAGCCTCACTACGAGCAGTACTTC